One sample yielded the 20 T cell receptor beta chains listed below, sequenced in a study of shared clonotypes between healthy human individuals. Naive-designated CD8 cells lacked CD45RO, were positively enriched for CCR7, and omitted terminally differentiated effector memory CD45RA+ cells. Here immunoSEQ multiplex PCR was the method, and the copy in TCRdb shows in-frame clones only, minus some. This table has about 2,200,000 clones, roughly 91% appearing once. Material for sequencing was naive CD8+ T cells from PBMCs. These TCRs come from a man between 18 and 29 years old in good health. Some clones in this sample may be carry-over from other donors' samples.

Concerning this clone itself: A much larger clone differs from this one at a single base, so this may be a read error. Different DNA sequences within this sample yield the same CDR3. The chain carries TRBV7-9 and TRBJ2-7; tentatively, D is TRBD1 (5 bases). The germline gives CDR1 SEHNR, CDR2 FQNEAQ (reference sequence). The CDR3 has 11 amino acids. Trimming pared 2 bases from V and 6 bases from J, leaving 5 bases between. Written as DNA, the CDR3 is TGTGCCAGCAGCTTAAGGGGCGAGCAGTACTTC. Amino acids: CASSLRGEQYF.

The chain carries TRBV6-1 and TRBJ2-7; 11 bases agree with TRBD2. The CDR3 has 17 amino acids. J lost 2 bases, V lost 0 bases, and 6 bases had no gene match. Per the germline V gene, CDR1 is MNHNS and CDR2 is SASEGT. CDR3 DNA: TGTGCCAGCAGTGAAGCGCTTCGGGGACTAGCGGCCTACGAGCAGTACTTC. Encoded protein: CASSEALRGLAAYEQYF.

Points on this clone: One junction end disagrees with the germline gene, perhaps due to a read error. The rearrangement links TRBV4-2 to TRBJ1-4; D is perhaps TRBD1 (6 bases). Germline assignment: CDR1 LGHNA and CDR2 YNFKEQ. This CDR3 has 14 amino acids. CDR3 residues: CASSQGGANEKLFF. The DNA for the CDR3 is TGTGCCAGCAGCCAAGGGGGGGCTAACGAAAAACTGTTTTTT.

This chain connects TRBV27 to TRBJ1-2, with D possibly matching TRBD1 (6 bases). V shed 6 bases and J shed 0 bases, with 17 bases lying between them. Germline loops: CDR1 MNHEY, CDR2 SMNVEV (reference sequence). CDR3 length equals 16 residues. Here the CDR3 reads CASRPSDRMTNYGYTF. In DNA, the CDR3 is TGTGCCAGCAGACCCTCAGACAGGATGACTAACTATGGCTACACCTTC.

This chain joins TRBV29-1 and TRBJ2-1; a possible D gene is TRBD2 (5 bases). Germline lookup yields CDR1 SQVTM and CDR2 ANQGSEA. The V gene lost 6 bases and the J gene lost 6 bases, with 33 bases spanning the gap. The length of the CDR3 is 19 residues. The CDR3 nucleotides read TGCAGCGTCCCCTGGGTCGGGAAGGAAGTTGGAGGCGCAGGCAATGAGCAGTTCTTC. It yields the protein CSVPWVGKEVGGAGNEQFF.

Concerning this clone itself: Other DNA sequences of this sample code for an identical CDR3. This chain joins TRBV27 and TRBJ1-1; D gene unclear. The CDR3 length is 13 residues. Germline V gene lookup returns CDR1 MNHEY and CDR2 SMNVEV (reference sequence). Deletions cut 2 bases from V and 1 base from J, with 5 bases between. CDR3 sequence: CASSLEGNTEAFF. The CDR3 bases are TGTGCCAGCAGTTTAGAGGGGAACACTGAAGCTTTCTTT.

The chain couples TRBV5-4 to TRBJ2-7; 9 bases line up with TRBD2. V lost 7 bases and J lost 3; bases outside the gene matches: 5. Germline V gives CDR1 SGHNT, CDR2 YYREEE (reference sequence). The CDR3 is 13 residues long. CDR3 sequence reads: CASRLAEGYEQYF. CDR3 DNA sequence: TGTGCCAGCCGACTAGCGGAGGGCTACGAGCAGTACTTC.

Only one count was recorded for this clone. The rearrangement links TRBV5-6 to TRBJ2-1; weak D call: TRBD1 (5 bases). V was clipped by 0 bases and J by 0 bases, with 10 bases between them. Germline CDR1 and CDR2: SGHDT and YYEEEE. The length of the CDR3 is 16 residues. The CDR3 DNA follows: TGTGCCAGCAGCTTGGAGGTGGGGCTCTCCTACAATGAGCAGTTCTTC. As protein: CASSLEVGLSYNEQFF.

J is TRBJ2-7 and V is TRBV4-3; D gene ambiguous. The CDR3 contains 15 residues. V was cut by 1 base and J by 2 bases, with 12 bases left in between. Per the germline V gene, CDR1 is LGHNA and CDR2 is YSLEER. The CDR3 nucleotides read TGCGCCAGCAGCCAAGGAAGGGTAGCCCCCTACGAGCAGTACTTC. Translating gives CASSQGRVAPYEQYF.

This chain uses TRBV9 with TRBJ2-5; 7 bases agree with TRBD2. J gave up 4 bases and V 4 bases, and 10 bases lay outside the gene matches. Germline-derived CDR1 and CDR2 are SGDLS and YYNGEE. The CDR3 is 15 amino acids. The CDR3 nucleotides read TGTGCCAGCAGCCCCCGAGGGGCGGGAGTAGAGACCCAGTACTTC. Translating it yields CASSPRGAGVETQYF.

This clone was observed once. The J gene is TRBJ2-1, the V gene TRBV5-6; D uncertain. The CDR3 runs to 12 residues. From germline, CDR1 is SGHDT and CDR2 YYEEEE. Between the trimmed V and J ends, which lost 0 bases and 6 bases, there was a span of 4 bases. The CDR3: CASSLGPNEQFF. The CDR3 nucleotides read TGTGCCAGCAGCTTGGGGCCCAATGAGCAGTTCTTC.

In its sample, this clone was seen once. The CDR3 DNA sequence: TGCGCCAGCAGCCTGGACGCCCGAGGGACCGGGGAGCTGTTTTTT. Residues: CASSLDARGTGELFF. The chain joins TRBV5-1 to TRBJ2-2, with D perhaps TRBD2 (5 bases). Trimming removed 4 bases at V and 5 bases at J, with 15 bases between. Germline V lookup: CDR1 SGHRS, CDR2 YFSETQ. The CDR3 is made up of 15 amino acids.

The V gene is TRBV30, the J gene TRBJ2-7; D might be TRBD2 (6 bases). Per the germline V gene, CDR1 is GTSNPN and CDR2 is SVGIG (reference sequence). Between the trimmed V and J ends, which lost 1 base and 7 bases, there was a span of 14 bases. CDR3 size: 13 residues. CDR3 in DNA: TGTGCCTGGAGTGAGCTAGCGCTGGGGGAGCAGTACTTC. Its translation is CAWSELALGEQYF.

This sequence joins TRBV4-2 and TRBJ1-1; a possible D gene is TRBD1 (5 bases). Germline V gene sequence: CDR1 LGHNA, CDR2 YNFKEQ. The CDR3 length is 17 residues. V lost 0 bases to trimming and J lost 0 bases, with 14 bases between them. CDR3 residues: CASSQDPGTVMNTEAFF. Here the CDR3 DNA reads TGTGCCAGCAGCCAAGATCCCGGGACGGTTATGAACACTGAAGCTTTCTTT.

This clone was detected only once. The chain joins TRBV6-5 to TRBJ2-2; either TRBD1 or TRBD2 may supply D (5 bases each). This CDR3 comprises 15 residues. Trimming removed 8 bases at V and 2 bases at J, with 15 bases between. CDR1 MNHEY and CDR2 SVGAGI come from the germline V gene. The CDR3 nucleotides are TGTGCCAGCGCTTCCGGGACGTCTAACACCGGGGAGCTGTTTTTT. Protein product: CASASGTSNTGELFF.

V and J are TRBV4-1 and TRBJ2-7, with 9 positions matching TRBD2. Trimming at V came to 4 bases and at J to 0 bases, leaving 4 bases not matched to a gene. CDR1 and CDR2 from the germline V gene are MGHRA and YSYEKL. There are 15 residues in the CDR3. Written as DNA, the CDR3 is TGCGCCAGCAGCCCGCTAGCGGGGCCCTCCTACGAGCAGTACTTC. This gives the protein CASSPLAGPSYEQYF.

This clone was counted a few times. The V and J genes are TRBV28 and TRBJ1-1; the D is unclear. Germline V CDR1 and CDR2: MDHEN, SYDVKM. The CDR3 extends over 14 amino acids. With 3 bases removed from V and 5 bases from J, the gap between germline ends came to 13 bases. The CDR3 region has the DNA TGTGCCAGCAGTTTGGCTTTCCTGGGGACTGAAGCTTTCTTT. The encoded protein is CASSLAFLGTEAFF.

J is TRBJ2-5 and V is TRBV7-9; 7 bases line up with TRBD2. This CDR3 has 15 amino acids. Per the germline V gene, CDR1 is SEHNR and CDR2 is FQNEAQ (reference sequence). The trim removed 5 bases at V and 2 bases at J, leaving 8 bases unmatched. CDR3 in amino acids: CASSLVSGEQETQYF. The CDR3 DNA sequence: TGTGCCAGCAGCCTCGTGAGCGGGGAGCAAGAGACCCAGTACTTC.

The genes are TRBV7-8 and TRBJ1-4, with D perhaps TRBD1 (5 bases). CDR3 length: 15 amino acids. Trimming cost V 8 bases and J 5 bases, with 18 bases left between them. CDR1 and CDR2 from the germline V gene are SGHVS and FQNEAQ. The CDR3 nucleotides read TGTGCCAGCGTACCAGGGTGGAGTTCGAATGAAAAACTGTTTTTT. It is translated as CASVPGWSSNEKLFF. The whole variable domain, filled in from reference TRBV7-8 and TRBJ1-4, reads GAGVSQSPRYKVAKRGQDVALRCDPISGHVSLFWYQQALGQGPEFLTYFQNEAQLDKSGLPSDRFFAERPEGSVSTLKIQRTQQEDSAVYLCASVPGWSSNEKLFFGSGTQLSVL.

The chain carries TRBV2 and TRBJ2-3; TRBD2 might be the D (5 bases). The CDR3 has 14 amino acids. Between the trimmed V and J ends, which lost 5 bases and 0 bases, there was a span of 9 bases. Per the germline V gene, CDR1 is SNHLY and CDR2 is FYNNEI. The DNA for the CDR3 is TGTGCCAGCAGTTCGCGGGCTAGCACAGATACGCAGTATTTT. Translating gives CASSSRASTDTQYF.